The sequence of this T cell receptor (beta chain) was determined in a study of blood T cells in healthy people across ages. Many counts were recorded for this clonotype. Its specificity is unknown. It was with a sample-barcoded 5' primer and a J-beta primer mix that a second PCR of roughly 6 to 12 cycles was run. CDR3-containing paired-end reads numbering at least 2.5 million came from each sample. TCRdb used MiXCR to reprocess the 5' RACE reads, holding one entry per CDR3 protein. The profile covers more than 900,000 distinct CDR3 sequences, with 25% to 35% appearing a single time and around 9.6% taken by the ten largest. Study findings and constraints: TCR beta diversity was tightly associated with the proportion of naive T cells.

Germline V gives CDR1 SGHTA, CDR2 FQGNSA. This CDR3 region has 14 residues. The V gene lost 2 bases and the J gene lost 4 bases, with 9 bases spanning the gap. Per-sample PBMC isolation yielded at least 6.5 million cells. The same sample was also studied in work on T cells of mothers and their children.

This TCR came from a woman in her thirties or forties in good health. Sequenced material: blood. V and J are TRBV7-2 and TRBJ2-4; D call uncertain. The CDR3 reads CASSLTEPKNIQYF. The DNA of the CDR3 is TGTGCCAGCAGCTTAACGGAACCTAAAAACATTCAGTACTTC.